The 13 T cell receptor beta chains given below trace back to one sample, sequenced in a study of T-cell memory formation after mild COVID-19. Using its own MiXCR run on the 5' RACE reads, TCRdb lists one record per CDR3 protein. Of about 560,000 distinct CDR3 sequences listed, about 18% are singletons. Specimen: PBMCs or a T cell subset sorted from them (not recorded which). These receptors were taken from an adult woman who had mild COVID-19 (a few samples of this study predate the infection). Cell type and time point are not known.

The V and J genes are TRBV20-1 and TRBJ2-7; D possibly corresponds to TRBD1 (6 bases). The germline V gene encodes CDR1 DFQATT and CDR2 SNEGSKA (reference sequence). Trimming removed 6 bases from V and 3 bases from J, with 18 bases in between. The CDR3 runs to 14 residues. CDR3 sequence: CSAAEWTDNYEQYF. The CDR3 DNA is TGCAGTGCCGCAGAATGGACAGACAACTACGAGCAGTACTTC.

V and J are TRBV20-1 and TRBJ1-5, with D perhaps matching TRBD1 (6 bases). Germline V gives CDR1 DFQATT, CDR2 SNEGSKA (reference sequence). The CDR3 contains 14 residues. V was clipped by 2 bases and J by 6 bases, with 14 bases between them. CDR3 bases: TGCAGTGCTAGAACAGGGACGGTTGGTCAGCCCCAGCATTTT. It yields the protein CSARTGTVGQPQHF.

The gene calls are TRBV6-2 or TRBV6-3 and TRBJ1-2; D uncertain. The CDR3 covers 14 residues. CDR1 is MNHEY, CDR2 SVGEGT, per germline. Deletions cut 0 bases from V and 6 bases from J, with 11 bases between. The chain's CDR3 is CASSYSQTYDGYTF. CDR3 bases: TGTGCCAGCAGTTACTCGCAGACCTATGATGGCTACACCTTC.

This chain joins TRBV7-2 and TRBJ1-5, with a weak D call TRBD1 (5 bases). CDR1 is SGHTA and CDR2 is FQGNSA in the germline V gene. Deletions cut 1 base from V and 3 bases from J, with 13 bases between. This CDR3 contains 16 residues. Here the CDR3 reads CASSLEAGTLNQPQHF. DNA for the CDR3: TGTGCCAGCAGCTTAGAAGCCGGGACTCTCAATCAGCCCCAGCATTTT.

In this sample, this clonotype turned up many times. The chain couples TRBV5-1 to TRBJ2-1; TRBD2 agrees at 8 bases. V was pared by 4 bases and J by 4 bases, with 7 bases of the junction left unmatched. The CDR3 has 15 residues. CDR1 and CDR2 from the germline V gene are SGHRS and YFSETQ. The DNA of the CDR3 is TGCGCCAGCAGCCTCCCCAGCGGGGGTTACAATGAGCAGTTCTTC. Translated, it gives CASSLPSGGYNEQFF.

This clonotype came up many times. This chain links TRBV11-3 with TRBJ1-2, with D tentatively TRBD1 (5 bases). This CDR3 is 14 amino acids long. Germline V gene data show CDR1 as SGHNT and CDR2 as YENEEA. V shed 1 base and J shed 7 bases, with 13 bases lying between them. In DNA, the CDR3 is TGTGCCAGCAGCTTAGGACAAGGGGCAAGTGGCTACACCTTC. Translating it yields CASSLGQGASGYTF.

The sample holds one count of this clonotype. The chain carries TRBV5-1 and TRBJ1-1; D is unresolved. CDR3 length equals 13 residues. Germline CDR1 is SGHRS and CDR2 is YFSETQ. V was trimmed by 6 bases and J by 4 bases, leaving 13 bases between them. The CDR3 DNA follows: TGCGCCAGCATTCTAGAGCAAGGCACTGAAGCTTTCTTT. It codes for CASILEQGTEAFF.

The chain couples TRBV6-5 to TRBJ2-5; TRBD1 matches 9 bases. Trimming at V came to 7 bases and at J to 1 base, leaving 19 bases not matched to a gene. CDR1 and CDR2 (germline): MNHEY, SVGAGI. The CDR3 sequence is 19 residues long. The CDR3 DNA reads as TGTGCCAGCACCCCTTTGTACCCACCGGGACAGGGCCGCCAAGAGACCCAGTACTTC. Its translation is CASTPLYPPGQGRQETQYF.

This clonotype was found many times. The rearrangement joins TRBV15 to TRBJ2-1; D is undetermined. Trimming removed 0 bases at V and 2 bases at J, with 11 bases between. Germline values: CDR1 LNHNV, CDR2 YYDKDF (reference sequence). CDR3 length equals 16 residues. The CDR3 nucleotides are TGTGCCACCAGCAGAGATCCTACTGGGGCCTACAATGAGCAGTTCTTC. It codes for CATSRDPTGAYNEQFF.

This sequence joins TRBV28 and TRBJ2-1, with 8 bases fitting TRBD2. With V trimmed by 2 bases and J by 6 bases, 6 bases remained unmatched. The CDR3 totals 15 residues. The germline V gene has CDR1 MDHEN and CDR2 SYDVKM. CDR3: CASSLMASGFNEQFF. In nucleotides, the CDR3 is TGTGCCAGCAGTTTAATGGCTAGCGGGTTCAATGAGCAGTTCTTC.

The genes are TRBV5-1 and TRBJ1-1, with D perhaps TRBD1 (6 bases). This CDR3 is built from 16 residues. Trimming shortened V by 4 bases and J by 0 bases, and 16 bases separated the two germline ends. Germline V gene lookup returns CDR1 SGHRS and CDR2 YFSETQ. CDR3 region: CASSPGPKGVNTEAFF. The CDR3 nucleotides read TGCGCCAGCAGCCCGGGACCTAAGGGGGTGAACACTGAAGCTTTCTTT.

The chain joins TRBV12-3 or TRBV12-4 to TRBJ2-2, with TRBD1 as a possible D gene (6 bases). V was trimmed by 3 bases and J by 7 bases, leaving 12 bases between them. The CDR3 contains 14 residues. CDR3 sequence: CASSLAGAGGELFF. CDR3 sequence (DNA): TGTGCCAGCAGTTTGGCAGGGGCCGGCGGGGAGCTGTTTTTT.

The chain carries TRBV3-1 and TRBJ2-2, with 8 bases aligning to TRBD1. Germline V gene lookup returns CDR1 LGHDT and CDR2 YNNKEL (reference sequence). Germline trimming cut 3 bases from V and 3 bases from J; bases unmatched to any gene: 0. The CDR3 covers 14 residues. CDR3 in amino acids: CASSQTGDTGELFF. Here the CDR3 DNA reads TGTGCCAGCAGCCAGACAGGGGACACCGGGGAGCTGTTTTTT. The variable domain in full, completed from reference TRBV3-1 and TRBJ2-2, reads DTAVSQTPKYLVTQMGNDKSIKCEQNLGHDTMYWYKQDSKKFLKIMFSYNNKELIINETVPNRFSPKSPDKAHLNLHINSLELGDSAVYFCASSQTGDTGELFFGEGSRLTVL.